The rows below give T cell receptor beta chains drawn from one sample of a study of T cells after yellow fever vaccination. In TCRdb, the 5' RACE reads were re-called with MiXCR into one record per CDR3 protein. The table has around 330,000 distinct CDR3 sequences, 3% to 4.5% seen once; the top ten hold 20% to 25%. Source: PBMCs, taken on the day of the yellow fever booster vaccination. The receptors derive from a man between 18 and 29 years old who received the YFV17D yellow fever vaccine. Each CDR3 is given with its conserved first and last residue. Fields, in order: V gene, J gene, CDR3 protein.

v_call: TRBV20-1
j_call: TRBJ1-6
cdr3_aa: CSARDPRADSPLHF

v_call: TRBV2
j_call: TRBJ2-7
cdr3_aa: CASSEVQGSSYEQYF

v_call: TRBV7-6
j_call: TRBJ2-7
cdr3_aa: CASSGGLEQYF

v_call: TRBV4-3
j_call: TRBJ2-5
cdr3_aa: CASSQDMAAIETQYF

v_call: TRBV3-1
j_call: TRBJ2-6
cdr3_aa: CASSQGTGFGANVLTF

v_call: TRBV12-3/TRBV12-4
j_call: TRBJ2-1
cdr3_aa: CASTRASGGAGEQFF

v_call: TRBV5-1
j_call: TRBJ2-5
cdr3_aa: CASRYLDSPGETQYF

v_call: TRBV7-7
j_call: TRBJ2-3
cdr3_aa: CASSLGLGIRDTDTQYF

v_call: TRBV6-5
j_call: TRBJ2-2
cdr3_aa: CASSFLGPPDTGELFF

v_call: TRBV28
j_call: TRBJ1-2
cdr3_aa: CASRVASNYGYTF

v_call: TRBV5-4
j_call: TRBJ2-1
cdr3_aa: CASRPRGAFYNEQFF

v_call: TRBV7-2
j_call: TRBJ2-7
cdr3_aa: CASRPTGAYEQYF

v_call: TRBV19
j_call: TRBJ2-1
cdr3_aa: CASSSASDSFRGSYNEQFF

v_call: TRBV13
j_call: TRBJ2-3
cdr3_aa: CASSLLTSGGAITDTQYF

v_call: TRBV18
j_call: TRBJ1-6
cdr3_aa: CASSDGNNSPLHF

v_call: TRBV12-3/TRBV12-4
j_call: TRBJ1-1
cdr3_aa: CASSLKTGGSGTEAFF

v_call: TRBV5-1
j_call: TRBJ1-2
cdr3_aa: CASSLGGGAQRISGYTF

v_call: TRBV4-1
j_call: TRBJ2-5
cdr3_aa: CASTYSLAVSETQYF

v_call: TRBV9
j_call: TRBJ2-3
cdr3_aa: CASSAGLAGVTDTQYF

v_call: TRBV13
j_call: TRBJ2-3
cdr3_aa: CASSLGLGIPDTQYF

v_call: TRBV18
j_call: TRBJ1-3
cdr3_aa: CASSPPRTISGNTIYF

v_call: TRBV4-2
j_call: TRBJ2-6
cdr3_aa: CASSSGQIVSGANVLTF

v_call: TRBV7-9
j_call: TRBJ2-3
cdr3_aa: CASSLVGASTDTQYF

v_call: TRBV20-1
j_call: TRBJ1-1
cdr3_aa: CSAPRRDRGRSLAFF

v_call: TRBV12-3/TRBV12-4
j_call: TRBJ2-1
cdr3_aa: CASSSLVKEQFF

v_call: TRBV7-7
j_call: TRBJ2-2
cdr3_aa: CASSATGESGELFF

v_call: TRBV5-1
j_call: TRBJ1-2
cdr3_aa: CASSLPLDRGYTF

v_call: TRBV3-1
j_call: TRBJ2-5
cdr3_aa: CASSQESGPETQYF

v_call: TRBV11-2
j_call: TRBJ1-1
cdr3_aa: CASSLSMGNTEAFF

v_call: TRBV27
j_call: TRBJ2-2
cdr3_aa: CASSTAARAGELFF

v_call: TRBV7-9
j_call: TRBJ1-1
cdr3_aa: CASSLANRGSDTEAFF

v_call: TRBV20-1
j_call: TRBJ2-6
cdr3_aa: CSARNGGSGANVLTF

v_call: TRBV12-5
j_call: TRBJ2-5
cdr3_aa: CASGGTSGVVRGTQYF

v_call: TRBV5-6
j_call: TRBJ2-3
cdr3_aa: CASSWDDVDTQYF

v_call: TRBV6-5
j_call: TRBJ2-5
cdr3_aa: CASSYSPGRAQETQYF

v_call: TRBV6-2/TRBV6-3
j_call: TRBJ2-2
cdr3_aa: CASSYPPWAEGNTGELFF

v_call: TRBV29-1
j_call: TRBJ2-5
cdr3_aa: CSVVFPARGGETQYF

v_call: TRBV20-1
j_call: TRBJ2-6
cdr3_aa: CSASPSGANVLTF

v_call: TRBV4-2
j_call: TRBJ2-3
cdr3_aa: CASSHTSGGRGTQYF

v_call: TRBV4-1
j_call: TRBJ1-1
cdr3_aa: CASSHTRDSLNTEAFF

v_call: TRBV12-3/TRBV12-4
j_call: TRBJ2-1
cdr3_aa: CASSQFNEQFF

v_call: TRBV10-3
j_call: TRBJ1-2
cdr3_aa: CAISSGTGGNYGYTF

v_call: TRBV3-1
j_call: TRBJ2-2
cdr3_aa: CASSLPPGTATGELFF

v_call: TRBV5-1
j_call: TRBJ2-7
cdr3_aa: CASTQGMATEQYF

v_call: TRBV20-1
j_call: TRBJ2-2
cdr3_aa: CSARPRWGGITGELFF

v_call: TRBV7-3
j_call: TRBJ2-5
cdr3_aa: CASSLKGQAETQYF

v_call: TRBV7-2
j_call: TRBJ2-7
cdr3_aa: CASSSSQGAHWEQYF

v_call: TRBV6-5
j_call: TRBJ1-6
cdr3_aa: CASTRGGTGASPLHF

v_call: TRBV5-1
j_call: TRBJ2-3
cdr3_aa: CASSLGLAGASTDTQYF

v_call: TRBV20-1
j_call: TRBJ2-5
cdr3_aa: CSARLVQETQYF

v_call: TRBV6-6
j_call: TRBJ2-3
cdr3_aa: CASSYLEGLTDTQYF

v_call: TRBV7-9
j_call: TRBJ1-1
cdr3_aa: CASSGGTEAFF

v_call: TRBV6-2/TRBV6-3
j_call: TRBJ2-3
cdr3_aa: CASSFRPPGRGLRTDTQYF

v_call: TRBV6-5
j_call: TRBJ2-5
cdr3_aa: CASRSGEQETQYF

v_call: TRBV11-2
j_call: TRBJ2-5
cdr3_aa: CASSLLETSGEETQYF

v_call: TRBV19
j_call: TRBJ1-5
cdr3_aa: CASGDRGYQPQHF

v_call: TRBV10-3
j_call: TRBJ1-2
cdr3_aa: CAIRRIEYGYTF

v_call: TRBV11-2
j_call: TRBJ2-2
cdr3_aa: CASSLETGAGELFF

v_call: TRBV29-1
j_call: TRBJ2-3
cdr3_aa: CSVDPATDTQYF